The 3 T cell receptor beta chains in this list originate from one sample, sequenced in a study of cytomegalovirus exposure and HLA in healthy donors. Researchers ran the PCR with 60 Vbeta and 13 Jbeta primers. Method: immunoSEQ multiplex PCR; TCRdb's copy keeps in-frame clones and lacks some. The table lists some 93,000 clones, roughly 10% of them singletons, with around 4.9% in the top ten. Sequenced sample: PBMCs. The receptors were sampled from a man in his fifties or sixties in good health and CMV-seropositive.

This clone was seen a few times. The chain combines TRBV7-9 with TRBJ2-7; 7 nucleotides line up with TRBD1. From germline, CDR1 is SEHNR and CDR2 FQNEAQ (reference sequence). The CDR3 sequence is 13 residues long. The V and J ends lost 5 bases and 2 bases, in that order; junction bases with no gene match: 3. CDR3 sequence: CASSRQGPYEQYF. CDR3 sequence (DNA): TGTGCCAGCAGCCGACAGGGACCCTACGAGCAGTACTTC.

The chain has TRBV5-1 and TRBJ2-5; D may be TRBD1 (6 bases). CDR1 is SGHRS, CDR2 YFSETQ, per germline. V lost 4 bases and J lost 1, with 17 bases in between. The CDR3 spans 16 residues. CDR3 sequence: CASSPGNRALQETQYF. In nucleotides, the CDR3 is TGCGCCAGCAGCCCCGGGAACAGGGCCCTCCAAGAGACCCAGTACTTC.

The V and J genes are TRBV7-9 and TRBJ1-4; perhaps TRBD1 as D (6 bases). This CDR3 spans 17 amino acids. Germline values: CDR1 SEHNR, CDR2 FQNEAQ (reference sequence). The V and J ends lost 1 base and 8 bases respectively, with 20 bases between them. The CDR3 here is CASSLGTATPLDEKLFF. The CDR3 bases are TGTGCCAGCAGCTTAGGGACAGCCACACCTTTGGACGAAAAACTGTTTTTT.